This T cell receptor (beta chain) was found in a study of T cells after yellow fever vaccination. Study-wide points: Clonotypes appearing in both CD4 and CD8 compartments existed, and their share was small.

Universal primer sites and UMIs were introduced during 5'RACE template-switching synthesis of TCR cDNA. Using its own MiXCR run on the 5' RACE reads, TCRdb lists one record per CDR3 protein. The sample comprises 68,000 or so distinct CDR3 sequences, less than 8.5% of which are singletons, and about 40% rests with the top ten. This clonotype was counted ten times or more. Its cognate antigen is unknown. This CDR3 contains 12 residues. Trimming took 6 bases from V and 10 from J, leaving 13 bases between them. The germline V gene has CDR1 MNHEY and CDR2 SVGEGT. The sequences come from CD8+ T cells sorted from PBMCs, collected about 49 days after the first yellow fever vaccination. The rearrangement uses TRBV6-2 or TRBV6-3 and TRBJ1-3, with D unclear. This TCR derives from a man between 18 and 35 years old who received the YFV17D yellow fever vaccine. The CDR3 DNA sequence: TGTGCCAGCAGCTCCACTGGAGGGACCATATATTTT. Amino acids: CASSSTGGTIYF.